This note documents a single T cell receptor (beta chain) sequence. There are many counts of this clonotype. The antigen it recognizes is unknown. No base qualities exist here, and no much larger clone lies one base off it. Based on the germline V gene, the CDR1 and CDR2 sequences are SGHTA and FQGNSA. The CDR3 has 17 amino acids, counting the end cysteine and phenylalanine. CDR3 DNA is the only sequence kept; it has 51 bases, read in frame from the first base. Germline trimming amounts to 0 bases on V and 3 bases on J, with 8 as the count of junction bases outside the gene matches. This sample is part of a study of glioma-infiltrating T cells (TCRdb year 2016). In the study overall: The study sequenced TCR alpha- and beta-chain repertoires from glioma tissue, from non-neoplastic brain tissue and from matched peripheral blood mononuclear cells. The paired cohort was made up of three low-grade glioma patients, eight primary glioblastoma patients and three non-glioma patients who contributed non-neoplastic brain tissue. To gauge divergence between tissue and blood T-cell populations, every tissue-infiltrating repertoire was compared against the peripheral blood repertoire from the same patient.

Broader findings and caveats from the paper: VJ-independent divergence between tissue and blood was lower than expected in non-neoplastic patients but higher than expected in all gliomas, particularly low-grade gliomas. Group comparisons were based on small numbers of patients: three non-neoplastic, three low-grade glioma and seven to nine glioblastoma patients. Very few CDR3 sequences were shared between tissue and blood, attributed to high CDR3 diversity and limited sampling.

TCR alpha and beta CDR3 regions were amplified with the iRepertoire nested amplicon-rescue multiplex PCR (arm-PCR) platform from RNA. The input for one-step reverse transcription and amplification was 100-400 ng of either tissue mRNA or PBMC total RNA. After bead purification, a secondary multiplex PCR added Illumina adapters, and libraries were gel-purified between 200 and 400 bp. Internal 6-nucleotide barcodes were carried by the libraries and were used for demultiplexing. Sequencing of the libraries was done on an Illumina MiSeq using 2x220 or 2x250 nucleotide paired-end reads. Concerning the study's data processing: FLASH 1.2.11 was used to merge paired reads, and BWA-MEM then aligned the reads to the GRCh37 human genome before TRA and TRB reads were extracted. V and J assignment used an IMGT-derived reference of cassette sequences and CDR3 motifs that included pseudogenes. Three-frame translation of reads was performed, and productive CDR3s were defined as those with a C...FGXG motif and no stop codons. Clonotypes were defined as unique combinations of V-J cassette pair and CDR3 amino acid sequence. Reads were filtered by Hamming distance, with the threshold set by the sequence error rate of each sample in mapped regions. TCRdb's own reprocessing of the public reads used fastp at Q25 and MiXCR and kept productive beta chains. One record per CDR3 amino acid sequence lists the most common genes and DNA. The V and J calls come from TCRdb's annotation, not from the publication. This sample lists more than 85,000 distinct CDR3 sequences; 25% to 30% were detected once. Jointly, the top ten make up under 45% of the sample.

The receptor chain draws on TRBV7-2 and TRBJ2-3; 8 junctional bases match TRBD2. The clonotype originates from a human donor with low-grade glioma or glioblastoma, undergoing nonglioma brain surgery, or in good health (not recorded which). Input material: glioma tissue, nonneoplastic brain tissue, or PBMCs (not recorded which). The CDR3 amino acid sequence is: CASSLAGPGGRTDTQYF. The nucleotide sequence is TGTGCCAGCAGCTTAGCGGGGCCGGGGGGGAGGACAGATACGCAGTATTTT.